What follows are 23 T cell receptor beta chains derived from one specimen sequenced in a study of blood T cell dynamics during melanoma immunotherapy. Regarding time point: week 3, after first cycle of checkpoint inhibitor. Some clones are missing from TCRdb's copy, which holds only in-frame ones; the method was immunoSEQ multiplex PCR. The sample carries fewer than 8,000 clones, roughly 77% recorded once. Specimen: blood, collected from a patient treated with checkpoint blockade. These receptor sequences come from a human donor with melanoma.

V is TRBV18 and J is TRBJ1-6, with a tentative D call TRBD1 (5 bases). The CDR3 loop spans 17 amino acids. With 3 bases removed from V and 0 bases from J, the gap between germline ends came to 12 bases. The V gene's germline CDR1 is KGHSH and CDR2 LQKENI. The CDR3 DNA sequence: TGTGCCAGCTCACCGCCGGGGGGAAGCTCCTATAATTCACCCCTCCACTTT. It specifies CASSPPGGSSYNSPLHF.

This chain joins TRBV6-6 and TRBJ2-2; a weak D match, TRBD2 (5 bases). Trimming removed 8 bases from V and 4 bases from J, with 11 bases in between. The CDR3 length is 13 residues. Germline assignment: CDR1 MNHNY and CDR2 SVGAGI (reference sequence). The CDR3 DNA is TGTGCCAGCGGACCCAGCGGCACCGGGGAGCTGTTTTTT. This sequence encodes CASGPSGTGELFF.

This sequence joins TRBV28 and TRBJ2-2; D may correspond to TRBD1 or TRBD2 (6 bases each). Germline V gene data show CDR1 as MDHEN and CDR2 as SYDVKM. The CDR3 extends over 17 amino acids. Trimming pared 2 bases from V and 5 bases from J, leaving 18 bases between. The CDR3 DNA reads TGTGCCAGCAGTTTAGCCACAGGGAGGAGAGGGACCGGGGAGCTGTTTTTT. Protein sequence: CASSLATGRRGTGELFF.

The rearrangement joins TRBV5-4 to TRBJ2-7, with TRBD1 matching 7 bases. The CDR3 covers 15 residues. Looked up from germline, CDR1 is SGHNT and CDR2 is YYREEE (reference sequence). The trim removed 3 bases at V and 4 bases at J, leaving 10 bases unmatched. CDR3 DNA sequence: TGTGCCAGCAGCTCCACAGGGGATCTGGCGTACGAGCAGTACTTC. Its protein is CASSSTGDLAYEQYF.

The V and J genes are TRBV5-1 and TRBJ2-2; 10 nucleotides agree with TRBD2. The CDR3 has 16 residues. Germline assignment: CDR1 SGHRS and CDR2 YFSETQ. V lost 0 bases and J lost 5; bases outside the gene matches: 4. CDR3 in amino acids: CASSLASGGRTGELFF. The CDR3 bases are TGCGCCAGCAGCTTGGCTAGCGGGGGAAGGACCGGGGAGCTGTTTTTT.

The count of this clone is one. CDR3 coding DNA: TGCAGCGTCCTTCCAGAGTTCCACTATGGCTACACCTTC. It encodes CSVLPEFHYGYTF. The genes are TRBV29-1 and TRBJ1-2; D unresolved. The CDR3 is made up of 13 amino acids. V shed 6 bases and J shed 3 bases, with 14 bases lying between them. Germline CDR1 is SQVTM and CDR2 is ANQGSEA.

This clone was counted a few times. The same CDR3 arises from other DNA sequences in this sample as well. V and J are TRBV19 and TRBJ2-7; D is possibly TRBD2 (6 bases). The CDR3 runs 14 residues. Trimming cost V 1 base and J 0 bases, with 7 bases left between them. Germline CDR1 LNHDA, CDR2 SQIVND (reference sequence). The DNA of the CDR3 is TGTGCCAGTAGTATAGTCGGGAGCTCCTACGAGCAGTACTTC. Translated, it gives CASSIVGSSYEQYF.

This rearrangement joins TRBV9 to TRBJ1-1, with 10 positions matching TRBD1. Germline V gene data show CDR1 as SGDLS and CDR2 as YYNGEE. Trimming removed 3 bases from V and 4 bases from J; junction bases left unmatched: 6. The CDR3 is made up of 15 amino acids. The CDR3 DNA sequence: TGTGCCAGCAGCGGGCGACAGGGGGCGGGCACTGAAGCTTTCTTT. Amino acid sequence: CASSGRQGAGTEAFF.

The chain links TRBV5-4 to TRBJ2-7, with 8 bases aligning to TRBD1. This CDR3 has 14 residues. Trimming removed 0 bases from V and 5 bases from J; junction bases left unmatched: 4. Per germline, CDR1 SGHNT and CDR2 YYREEE (reference sequence). CDR3 in amino acids: CASSLVDRADEQYF. CDR3 DNA: TGTGCCAGCAGCTTGGTGGACAGGGCCGACGAGCAGTACTTC. The full variable domain, completed using reference TRBV5-4 and TRBJ2-7, is ETGVTQSPTHLIKTRGQQVTLRCSSQSGHNTVSWYQQALGQGPQFIFQYYREEENGRGNFPPRFSGLQFPNYSSELNVNALELDDSALYLCASSLVDRADEQYFGPGTRLTVT.

V is TRBV7-9 and J is TRBJ1-5; a possible D gene is TRBD1 (5 bases). The CDR3 totals 16 residues. The germline gives CDR1 SEHNR, CDR2 FQNEAQ (reference sequence). Deletions cut 1 base from V and 3 bases from J, with 13 bases between. CDR3 amino acids: CASSLDAGLVNQPQHF. CDR3 DNA sequence: TGTGCCAGCAGCTTAGATGCAGGGCTGGTCAATCAGCCCCAGCATTTT.

This clone was seen only once. This chain links TRBV6-1 with TRBJ1-1; D unclear. CDR1 is MNHNS, CDR2 SASEGT, per germline. This CDR3 is built from 14 residues. V lost 2 bases and J lost 3, with 10 bases in between. CDR3 sequence: CASSESAGYTEAFF. DNA of the CDR3: TGTGCCAGCAGTGAAAGTGCAGGTTACACTGAAGCTTTCTTT.

The chain has TRBV19 and TRBJ2-6; 8 bases are shared with TRBD1. V shed 4 bases, J shed 0 bases, and the junction held 8 bases outside the gene matches. CDR1 and CDR2 (germline): LNHDA, SQIVND (reference sequence). The CDR3 is made up of 18 amino acids. CDR3 DNA sequence: TGTGCCAGTAGTACAGGGGGCATGGGCAGCTCTGGGGCCAACGTCCTGACTTTC. This translates into CASSTGGMGSSGANVLTF.

V is TRBV29-1 and J is TRBJ2-1; tentative D call: TRBD2 (6 bases). Germline V CDR1 and CDR2: SQVTM, ANQGSEA. The CDR3 covers 14 residues. V lost 4 bases and J lost 4, with 14 bases in between. The CDR3 sequence: CSVGSRGAYNEQFF. Written as DNA, the CDR3 is TGCAGCGTTGGTTCTCGCGGGGCTTACAATGAGCAGTTCTTC.

The gene calls are TRBV7-3 and TRBJ2-3, with 9 positions matching TRBD2. This CDR3 has 14 residues. Germline V CDR1 and CDR2: SGHTA, FQGTGA. Trimming took 2 bases from V and 6 from J; bases not matched to a gene: 3. The DNA for the CDR3 is TGTGCCAGCAGCTTAGGGACTAGCAGTGATACGCAGTATTTT. Amino acids: CASSLGTSSDTQYF.

The V call is TRBV29-1, the J call TRBJ2-7; no clear D gene. The germline CDR1 and CDR2 sequences are SQVTM and ANQGSEA. CDR3 length: 11 amino acids. Trimming left V 1 base short and J 6 bases short, with 7 bases between. CDR3 DNA: TGCAGCGTTGAAGTCGGTAGCGAGCAGTACTTC. Amino acids: CSVEVGSEQYF.

The chain has TRBV22-1 and TRBJ2-5; the table's TRBD2 call for D was not verified on the DNA. The closer fit of TRBJ2-7 to the DNA end suggests the J call may be wrong. TRBV22-1 is tagged as a pseudogene. The CDR3 consists of 12 residues. CDR3 bases: TGTCCTGGGAGCGCACGTGAATCCGAGCAGTACTTC. This sequence encodes CPGSARESEQYF.

The V gene is TRBV4-1, the J gene TRBJ2-3; TRBD2 matches 11 bases. This CDR3 comprises 16 residues. Germline CDR1 is MGHRA and CDR2 is YSYEKL. J gave up 8 bases and V 4 bases, and 11 bases lay outside the gene matches. CDR3 in amino acids: CASSPSSGGLSTTQYF. Written as DNA, the CDR3 is TGCGCCAGCAGCCCCTCTAGCGGGGGGCTATCGACTACGCAGTATTTT.

The chain uses TRBV5-1 and TRBJ2-5, with 9 positions matching TRBD1. Germline V gene lookup returns CDR1 SGHRS and CDR2 YFSETQ. The CDR3 totals 14 residues. Trimming cost V 3 bases and J 4 bases; bases outside gene matches: 4. For the CDR3, the DNA is TGCGCCAGCAGCTCGACAGGGGGAAGAGAGACCCAGTACTTC. Translation gives CASSSTGGRETQYF.

This chain links TRBV18 with TRBJ2-3; weak D call: TRBD2 (7 bases). V lost 4 bases to trimming and J lost 0 bases, with 17 bases between them. CDR3 length: 17 residues. CDR1 is KGHSH and CDR2 is LQKENI in the germline V gene. The CDR3 region is CASSLGIAGASTDTQYF. The DNA for the CDR3 is TGTGCCAGCTCACTCGGGATTGCGGGGGCTAGCACAGATACGCAGTATTTT.

The genes are TRBV7-2 and TRBJ2-2, with D perhaps matching TRBD2 (6 bases). The V and J ends lost 4 bases and 7 bases respectively, with 16 bases between them. The CDR3 has 15 amino acids. Germline-derived CDR1 and CDR2 are SGHTA and FQGNSA. CDR3 region: CASSSRDFFGGELFF. The CDR3 DNA sequence: TGTGCCAGCAGCTCCCGGGACTTTTTCGGCGGGGAGCTGTTTTTT. The full variable domain, in which reference TRBV7-2 and TRBJ2-2 provide the parts outside the CDR3, is GAGVSQSPSNKVTEKGKDVELRCDPISGHTALYWYRQSLGQGLEFLIYFQGNSAPDKSGLPSDRFSAERTGGSVSTLTIQRTQQEDSAVYLCASSSRDFFGGELFFGEGSRLTVL.

Only a few counts were recorded for this clone. The chain recombines TRBV6-6 with TRBJ2-3; TRBD2 agrees at 7 bases. The V and J ends lost 4 bases and 6 bases, in that order; junction bases with no gene match: 4. CDR3 length equals 13 residues. Germline CDR1 reads MNHNY; CDR2 reads SVGAGI (reference sequence). The CDR3 here is CASSFSGSDTQYF. Here the CDR3 DNA reads TGTGCCAGCAGTTTTAGCGGGTCCGATACGCAGTATTTT.

The chain recombines TRBV5-5 with TRBJ1-6; D perhaps matches TRBD1 (5 bases). Trimming stripped 3 bases from V and 11 bases from J, with 18 bases between. This CDR3 contains 15 residues. The V gene's germline CDR1 is SGHKS and CDR2 YYEKEE (reference sequence). The CDR3: CASSSAGQSIAPLHF. The CDR3, as DNA: TGTGCCAGCAGCTCAGCGGGGCAGAGTATTGCACCCCTCCACTTT.

The rearrangement links TRBV5-4 to TRBJ1-1; TRBD1 matches at 7 bases. The V gene's germline CDR1 is SGHNT and CDR2 YYREEE (reference sequence). The V gene end was trimmed by 3 bases and the J gene end by 10 bases; junction bases not matched to a gene: 30. The CDR3 consists of 20 residues. The CDR3 nucleotides are TGTGCCAGCAGCTCCGGTAGGAGAGGGGGCGGAATCGAAGGACTGAACCGAGCTTTCTTT. This codes for CASSSGRRGGGIEGLNRAFF.